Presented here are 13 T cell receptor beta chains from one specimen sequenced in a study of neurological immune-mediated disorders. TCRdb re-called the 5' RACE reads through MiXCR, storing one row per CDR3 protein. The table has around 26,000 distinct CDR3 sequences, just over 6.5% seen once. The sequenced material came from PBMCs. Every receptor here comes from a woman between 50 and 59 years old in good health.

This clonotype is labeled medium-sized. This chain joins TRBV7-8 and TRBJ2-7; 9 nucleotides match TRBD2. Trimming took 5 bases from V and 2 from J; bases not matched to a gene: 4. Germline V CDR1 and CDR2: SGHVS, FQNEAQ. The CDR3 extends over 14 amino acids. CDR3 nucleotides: TGTGCCAGCAGCCCGACTAGCGGTCCCTACGAGCAGTACTTC. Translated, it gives CASSPTSGPYEQYF.

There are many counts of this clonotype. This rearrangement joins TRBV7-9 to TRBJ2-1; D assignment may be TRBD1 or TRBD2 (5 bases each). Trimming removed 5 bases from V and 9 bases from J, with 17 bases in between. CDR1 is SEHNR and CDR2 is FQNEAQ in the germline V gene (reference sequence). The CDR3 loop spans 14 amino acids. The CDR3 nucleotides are TGTGCCAGCAGCCCCGGGACCTATGGTGGTGAGCAGTTCTTC. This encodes CASSPGTYGGEQFF. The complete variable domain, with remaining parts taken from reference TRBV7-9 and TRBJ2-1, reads DTGVSQNPRHKITKRGQNVTFRCDPISEHNRLYWYRQTLGQGPEFLTYFQNEAQLEKSRLLSDRFSAERPKGSFSTLEIQRTEQGDSAMYLCASSPGTYGGEQFFGPGTRLTVL.

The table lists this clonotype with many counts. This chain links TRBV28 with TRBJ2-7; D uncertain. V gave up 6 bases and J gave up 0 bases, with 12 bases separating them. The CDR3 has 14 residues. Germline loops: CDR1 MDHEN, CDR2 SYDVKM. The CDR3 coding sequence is TGTGCCAGCAGCACGTACCAACCCTCCTACGAGCAGTACTTC. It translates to CASSTYQPSYEQYF.

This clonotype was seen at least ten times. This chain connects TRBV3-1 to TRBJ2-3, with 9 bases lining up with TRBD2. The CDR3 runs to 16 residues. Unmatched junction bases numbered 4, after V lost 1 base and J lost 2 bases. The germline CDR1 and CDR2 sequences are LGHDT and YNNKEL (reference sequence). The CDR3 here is CASSQGLAVFTDTQYF. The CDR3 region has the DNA TGTGCCAGCAGCCAAGGACTAGCGGTGTTCACAGATACGCAGTATTTT.

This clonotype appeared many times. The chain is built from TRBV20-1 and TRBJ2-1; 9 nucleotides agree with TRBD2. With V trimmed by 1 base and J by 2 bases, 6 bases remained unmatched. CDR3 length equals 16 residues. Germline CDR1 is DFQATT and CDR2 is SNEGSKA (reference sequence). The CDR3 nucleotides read TGCAGTGCTAGAGGAGGAGCGGGAGGACCCTACAATGAGCAGTTCTTC. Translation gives CSARGGAGGPYNEQFF.

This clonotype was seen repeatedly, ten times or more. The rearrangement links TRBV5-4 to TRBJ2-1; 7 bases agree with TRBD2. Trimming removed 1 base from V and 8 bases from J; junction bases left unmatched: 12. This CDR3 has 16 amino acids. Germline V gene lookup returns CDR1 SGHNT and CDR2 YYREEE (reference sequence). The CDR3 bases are TGTGCCAGCAGCTTGTGGGGAGCGGGATCGGGCGATGAGCAGTTCTTC. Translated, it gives CASSLWGAGSGDEQFF.

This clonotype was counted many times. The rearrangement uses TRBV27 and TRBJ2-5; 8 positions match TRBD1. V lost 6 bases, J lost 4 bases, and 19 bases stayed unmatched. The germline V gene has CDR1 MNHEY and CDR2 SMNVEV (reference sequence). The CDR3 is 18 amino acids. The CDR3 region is CASSPNTFSNRGTETQYF. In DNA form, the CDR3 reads TGTGCCAGCAGCCCGAACACGTTTTCTAACAGGGGGACAGAGACCCAGTACTTC.

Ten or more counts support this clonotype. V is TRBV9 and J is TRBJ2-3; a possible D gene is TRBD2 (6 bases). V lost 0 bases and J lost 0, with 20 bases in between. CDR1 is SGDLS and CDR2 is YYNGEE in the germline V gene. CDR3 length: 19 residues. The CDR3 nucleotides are TGTGCCAGCAGCGTAGAGCCCTCTCCGGGACTGAGAAGCACAGATACGCAGTATTTT. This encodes CASSVEPSPGLRSTDTQYF.

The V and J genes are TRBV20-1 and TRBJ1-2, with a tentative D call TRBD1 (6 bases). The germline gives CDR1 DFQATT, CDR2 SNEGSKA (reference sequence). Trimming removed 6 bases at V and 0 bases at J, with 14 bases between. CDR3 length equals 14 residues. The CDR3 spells CSARWDTTNYGYTF. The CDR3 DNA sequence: TGCAGTGCCCGATGGGACACAACTAACTATGGCTACACCTTC.

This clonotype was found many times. The CDR3 is CASSQDTSYGYTF. CDR3 nucleotide sequence: TGCGCCAGCAGCCAAGATACCTCCTATGGCTACACCTTC. J is TRBJ1-2 and V is TRBV4-1; no reliable D call. Germline V lookup: CDR1 MGHRA, CDR2 YSYEKL. This CDR3 is 13 amino acids long. The ends were cut back, 0 bases at V and 4 bases at J, with 6 bases in the middle.

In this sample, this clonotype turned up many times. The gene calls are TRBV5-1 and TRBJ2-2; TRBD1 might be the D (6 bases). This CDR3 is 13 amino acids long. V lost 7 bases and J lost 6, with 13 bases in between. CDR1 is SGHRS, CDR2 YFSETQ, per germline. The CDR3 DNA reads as TGCGCCAGCGGGGGCTCCGGCGCCGGGGAGCTGTTTTTT. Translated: CASGGSGAGELFF.

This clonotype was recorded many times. CDR3 DNA sequence: TGCGCCAGCAGCTTGCAGGGGACTACTTTTGACGAGCAGTACTTC. Translation: CASSLQGTTFDEQYF. J is TRBJ2-7 and V is TRBV5-1, with D perhaps matching TRBD2 (7 bases). Trimming shortened V by 1 base and J by 5 bases, and 16 bases separated the two germline ends. Germline-derived CDR1 and CDR2 are SGHRS and YFSETQ. The CDR3 sequence is 15 residues long.

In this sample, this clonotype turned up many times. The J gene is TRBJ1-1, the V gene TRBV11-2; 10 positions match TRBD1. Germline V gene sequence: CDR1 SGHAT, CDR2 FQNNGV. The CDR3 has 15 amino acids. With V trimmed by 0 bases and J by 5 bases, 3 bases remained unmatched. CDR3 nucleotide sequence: TGTGCCAGCAGCTTAGAACCGGGACAGGGGACTGAAGCTTTCTTT. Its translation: CASSLEPGQGTEAFF.